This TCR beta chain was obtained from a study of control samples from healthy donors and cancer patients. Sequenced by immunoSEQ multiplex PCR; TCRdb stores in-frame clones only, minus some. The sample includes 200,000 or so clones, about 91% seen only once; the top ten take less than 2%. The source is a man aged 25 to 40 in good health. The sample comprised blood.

In DNA, the CDR3 is TGTGCCAGCAGTGGGACTTCGAATGAGCAGTACTTC. This translates into CASSGTSNEQYF. This chain joins TRBV2 and TRBJ2-7; tentative D call: TRBD2 (5 bases). Deletions cut 4 bases from V and 7 bases from J, with 11 bases between. Germline V gene data show CDR1 as SNHLY and CDR2 as FYNNEI. The CDR3 sequence is 12 residues long.